One sample yielded the 4 T cell receptor beta chains listed below, sequenced in a study of blood T cell repertoires in COVID-19. Here immunoSEQ multiplex PCR was the method, and the copy in TCRdb shows in-frame clones only, minus some. Of roughly 300,000 clones in the sample, roughly 90% are singletons; the top ten hold around 12%. Sequencing was done on a sample of peripheral blood. These receptors came from a woman under 40 with COVID-19, enrolled during active disease.

This chain connects TRBV7-8 to TRBJ2-2; 12 bases line up with TRBD1. The V gene end was trimmed by 0 bases and the J gene end by 6 bases; junction bases not matched to a gene: 14. The CDR3 extends over 20 amino acids. The germline gives CDR1 SGHVS, CDR2 FQNEAQ. CDR3 in DNA: TGTGCCAGCAGCTTAGCCAATGGCCGAACCCGGGACAGGGGGCCCGGGGAGCTGTTTTTT. Its translation: CASSLANGRTRDRGPGELFF. The complete variable domain, with remaining parts taken from reference TRBV7-8 and TRBJ2-2, reads GAGVSQSPRYKVAKRGQDVALRCDPISGHVSLFWYQQALGQGPEFLTYFQNEAQLDKSGLPSDRFFAERPEGSVSTLKIQRTQQEDSAVYLCASSLANGRTRDRGPGELFFGEGSRLTVL.

The chain has TRBV24-1 and TRBJ2-5; 7 bases match TRBD1. The junction had 4 bases not matched to a gene; V was cut back by 3 bases and J by 7 bases. Germline CDR1 is KGHDR and CDR2 is SFDVKD. This CDR3 region has 13 residues. CDR3 coding DNA: TGTGCCACCAGTGATAGGACAGGAGGGACCCAGTACTTC. As protein: CATSDRTGGTQYF.

The chain recombines TRBV4-1 with TRBJ2-7, with TRBD1 matching 10 bases. V was pared by 8 bases and J by 4 bases, with 5 bases of the junction left unmatched. The CDR3 has 13 amino acids. Looked up from germline, CDR1 is MGHRA and CDR2 is YSYEKL. The chain's CDR3 is CASPGTGVYEQYF. CDR3 nucleotide sequence: TGCGCCAGCCCCGGGACAGGGGTTTACGAGCAGTACTTC.

The chain joins TRBV19 to TRBJ2-1, with D perhaps TRBD1 (6 bases). Trimming took 2 bases from V and 4 from J, leaving 18 bases between them. Germline V lookup: CDR1 LNHDA, CDR2 SQIVND (reference sequence). The CDR3 sequence is 17 residues long. The DNA of the CDR3 is TGTGCCAGTAGTATAAGTTTGGGGGCGATACCTTACAATGAGCAGTTCTTC. Residues: CASSISLGAIPYNEQFF.